This T cell receptor (beta chain) originates from a study of blood T cell repertoires in COVID-19. Study summary: Acute and convalescent COVID-19 specimens originated in the United States, Italy and Spain.

Profiling relied on immunoSEQ multiplex PCR, and the TCRdb table lists in-frame clones only, not all of them. The sample holds about 150,000 clones, approximately 80% seen once. V lost 7 bases and J 8 bases, leaving 11 bases between the germline ends. This CDR3 is 13 amino acids long. CDR1 KGHDR and CDR2 SFDVKD come from the germline V gene. Ages ranged from about 18 to 90 years, with residence in some 25 US areas. Within 2 weeks before study entry, exposed participants met a COVID-19 case. The chain carries TRBV24-1 and TRBJ1-6; D possibly corresponds to TRBD1 (5 bases). This TCR was recovered from a man aged 70 or older who had been exposed to COVID-19. Sequenced input: PBMCs or T cells enriched from blood (not recorded which). The CDR3 DNA follows: TGTGCCACCAGCGGGGGGTTTGATTCACCCCTCCACTTT. This gives the protein CATSGGFDSPLHF.